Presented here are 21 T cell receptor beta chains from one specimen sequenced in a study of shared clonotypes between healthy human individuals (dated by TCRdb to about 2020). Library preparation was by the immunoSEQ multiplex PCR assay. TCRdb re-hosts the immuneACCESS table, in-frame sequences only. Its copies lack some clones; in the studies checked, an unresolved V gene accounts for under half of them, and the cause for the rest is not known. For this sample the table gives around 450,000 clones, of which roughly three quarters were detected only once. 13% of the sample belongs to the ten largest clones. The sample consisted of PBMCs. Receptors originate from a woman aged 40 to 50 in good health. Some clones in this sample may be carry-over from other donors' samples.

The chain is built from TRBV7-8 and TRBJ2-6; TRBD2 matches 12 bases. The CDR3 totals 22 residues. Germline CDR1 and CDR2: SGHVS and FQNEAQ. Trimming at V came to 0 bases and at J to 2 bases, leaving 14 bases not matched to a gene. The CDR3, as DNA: TGTGCCAGCAGCTTAGCCAGGGGGCGGGCTAGCGGGAGGGTCCCTGGGGCCAACGTCCTGACTTTC. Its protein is CASSLARGRASGRVPGANVLTF.

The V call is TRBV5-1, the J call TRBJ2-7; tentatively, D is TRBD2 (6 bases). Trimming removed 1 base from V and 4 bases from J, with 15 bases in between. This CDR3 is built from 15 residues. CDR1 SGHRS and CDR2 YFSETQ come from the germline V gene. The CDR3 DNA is TGCGCCAGCAGCTTGTCTTCGGGGGTAAGGTACGAGCAGTACTTC. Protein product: CASSLSSGVRYEQYF.

The CDR3 nucleotides read TGTGCCAGCAGCCGTACAGGGGACTCTGGAAACACCATATATTTT. Protein sequence: CASSRTGDSGNTIYF. The chain has TRBV7-3 and TRBJ1-3; 7 positions agree with TRBD1. V lost 5 bases and J lost 0; bases outside the gene matches: 4. Germline CDR1 and CDR2: SGHTA and FQGTGA. The CDR3 spans 15 residues.

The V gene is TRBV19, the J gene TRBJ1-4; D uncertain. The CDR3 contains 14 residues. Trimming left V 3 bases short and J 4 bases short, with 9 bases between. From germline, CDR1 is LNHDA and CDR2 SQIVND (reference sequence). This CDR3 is CASSIWQYNEKLFF. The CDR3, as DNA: TGTGCCAGTAGTATTTGGCAGTATAATGAAAAACTGTTTTTT.

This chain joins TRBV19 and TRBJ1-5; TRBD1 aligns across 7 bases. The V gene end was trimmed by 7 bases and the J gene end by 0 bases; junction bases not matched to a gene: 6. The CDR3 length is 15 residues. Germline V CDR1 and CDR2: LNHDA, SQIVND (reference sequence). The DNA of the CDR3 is TGTGCCAGTAAGACAGGGACCCATAGCAATCAGCCCCAGCATTTT. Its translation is CASKTGTHSNQPQHF.

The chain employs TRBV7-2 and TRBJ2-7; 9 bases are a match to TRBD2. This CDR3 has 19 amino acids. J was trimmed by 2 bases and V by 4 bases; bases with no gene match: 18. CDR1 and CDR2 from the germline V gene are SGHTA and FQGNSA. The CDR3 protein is CASSSPGDGGREGPYEQYF. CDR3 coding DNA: TGTGCCAGCAGCTCCCCCGGAGACGGCGGGCGGGAGGGCCCCTACGAGCAGTACTTC. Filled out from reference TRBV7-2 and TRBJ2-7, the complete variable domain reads GAGVSQSPSNKVTEKGKDVELRCDPISGHTALYWYRQSLGQGLEFLIYFQGNSAPDKSGLPSDRFSAERTGGSVSTLTIQRTQQEDSAVYLCASSSPGDGGREGPYEQYFGPGTRLTVT.

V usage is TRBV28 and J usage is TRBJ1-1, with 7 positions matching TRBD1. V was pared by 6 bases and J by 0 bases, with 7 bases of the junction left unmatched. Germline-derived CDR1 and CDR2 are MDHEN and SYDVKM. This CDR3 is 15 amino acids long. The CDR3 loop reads CASRTGTALNTEAFF. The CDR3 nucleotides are TGTGCCAGCAGAACCGGGACAGCGTTGAACACTGAAGCTTTCTTT.

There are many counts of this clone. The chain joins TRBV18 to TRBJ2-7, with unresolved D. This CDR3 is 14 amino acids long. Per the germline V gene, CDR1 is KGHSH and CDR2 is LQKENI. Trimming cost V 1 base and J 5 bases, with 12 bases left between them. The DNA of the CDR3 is TGTGCCAGCTCACCACTTGGTTCTTCCCACGAGCAGTACTTC. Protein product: CASSPLGSSHEQYF.

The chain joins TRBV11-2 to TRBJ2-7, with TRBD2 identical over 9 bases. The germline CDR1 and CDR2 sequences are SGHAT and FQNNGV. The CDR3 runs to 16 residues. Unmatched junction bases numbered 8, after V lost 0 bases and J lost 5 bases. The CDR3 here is CASSLDGVAGVDEQYF. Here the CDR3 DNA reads TGTGCCAGCAGCTTAGATGGGGTAGCGGGAGTTGACGAGCAGTACTTC.

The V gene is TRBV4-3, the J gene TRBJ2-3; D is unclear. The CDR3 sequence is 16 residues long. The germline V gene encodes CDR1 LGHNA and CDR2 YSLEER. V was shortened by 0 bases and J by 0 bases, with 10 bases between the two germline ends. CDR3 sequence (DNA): TGCGCCAGCAGCCAAGAGGGAAAACCTAGCACAGATACGCAGTATTTT. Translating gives CASSQEGKPSTDTQYF.

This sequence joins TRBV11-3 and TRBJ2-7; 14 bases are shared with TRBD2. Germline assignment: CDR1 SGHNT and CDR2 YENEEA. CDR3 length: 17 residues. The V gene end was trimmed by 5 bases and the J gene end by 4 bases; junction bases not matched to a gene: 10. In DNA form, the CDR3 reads TGTGCCAGCAGCCCCCCGGGACTAGCGGGAGTACTGTACGAGCAGTACTTC. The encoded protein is CASSPPGLAGVLYEQYF.

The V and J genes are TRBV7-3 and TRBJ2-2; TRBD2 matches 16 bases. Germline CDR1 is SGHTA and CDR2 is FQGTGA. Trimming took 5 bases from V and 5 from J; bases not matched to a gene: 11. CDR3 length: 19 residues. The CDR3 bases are TGTGCCAGCAGCCCGTCGGGACTAGCGGGAGGGGCGAGGACCGGGGAGCTGTTTTTT. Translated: CASSPSGLAGGARTGELFF.

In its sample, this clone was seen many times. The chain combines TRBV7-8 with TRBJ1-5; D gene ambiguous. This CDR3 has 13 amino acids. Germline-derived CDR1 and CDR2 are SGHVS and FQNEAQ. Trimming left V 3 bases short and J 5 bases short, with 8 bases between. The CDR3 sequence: CASSFSEDQPQHF. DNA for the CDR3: TGTGCCAGCAGCTTTTCCGAGGATCAGCCCCAGCATTTT. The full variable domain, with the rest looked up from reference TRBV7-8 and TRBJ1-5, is GAGVSQSPRYKVAKRGQDVALRCDPISGHVSLFWYQQALGQGPEFLTYFQNEAQLDKSGLPSDRFFAERPEGSVSTLKIQRTQQEDSAVYLCASSFSEDQPQHFGDGTRLSIL.

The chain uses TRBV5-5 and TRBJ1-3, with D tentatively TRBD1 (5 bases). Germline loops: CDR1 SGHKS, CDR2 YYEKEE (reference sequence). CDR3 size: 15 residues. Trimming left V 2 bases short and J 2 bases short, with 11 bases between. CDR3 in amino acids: CASSFQGLPGNTIYF. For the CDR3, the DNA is TGTGCCAGCAGCTTCCAGGGCCTGCCTGGAAACACCATATATTTT.

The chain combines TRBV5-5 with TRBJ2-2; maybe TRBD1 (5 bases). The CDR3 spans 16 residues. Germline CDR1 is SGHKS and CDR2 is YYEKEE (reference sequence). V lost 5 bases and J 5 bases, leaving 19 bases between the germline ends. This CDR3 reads CASRPHHQGGTGELFF. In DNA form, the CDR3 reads TGTGCCAGCAGACCTCACCACCAGGGCGGTACCGGGGAGCTGTTTTTT.

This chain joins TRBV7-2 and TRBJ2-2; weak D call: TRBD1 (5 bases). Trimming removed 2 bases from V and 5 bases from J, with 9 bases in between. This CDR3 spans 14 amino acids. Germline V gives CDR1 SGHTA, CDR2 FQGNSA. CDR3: CASSLRAGTGELFF. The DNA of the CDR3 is TGTGCCAGCAGCTTACGGGCAGGGACCGGGGAGCTGTTTTTT.

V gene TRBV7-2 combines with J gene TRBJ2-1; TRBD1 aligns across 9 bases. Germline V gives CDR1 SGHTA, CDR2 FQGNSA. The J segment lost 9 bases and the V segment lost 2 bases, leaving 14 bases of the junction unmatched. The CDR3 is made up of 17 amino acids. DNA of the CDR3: TGTGCCAGCAGCTTAAAGGTAACGGGACAGGGTGTCATTGAGCAGTTCTTC. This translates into CASSLKVTGQGVIEQFF.

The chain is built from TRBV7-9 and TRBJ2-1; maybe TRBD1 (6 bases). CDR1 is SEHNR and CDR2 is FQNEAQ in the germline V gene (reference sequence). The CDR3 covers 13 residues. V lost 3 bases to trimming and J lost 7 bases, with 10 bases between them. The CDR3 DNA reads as TGTGCCAGCAGCTTCCAGGGGAGAAATGAGCAGTTCTTC. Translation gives CASSFQGRNEQFF.

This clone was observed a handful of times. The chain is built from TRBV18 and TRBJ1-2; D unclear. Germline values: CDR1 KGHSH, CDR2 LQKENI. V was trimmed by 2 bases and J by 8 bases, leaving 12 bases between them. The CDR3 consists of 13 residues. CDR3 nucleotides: TGTGCCAGCTCACCATTGCAGGACGAGGGCTACACCTTC. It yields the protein CASSPLQDEGYTF. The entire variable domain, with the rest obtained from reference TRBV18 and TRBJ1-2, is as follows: NAGVMQNPRHLVRRRGQEARLRCSPMKGHSHVYWYRQLPEEGLKFMVYLQKENIIDESGMPKERFSAEFPKEGPSILRIQQVVRGDSAAYFCASSPLQDEGYTFGSGTRLTVV.

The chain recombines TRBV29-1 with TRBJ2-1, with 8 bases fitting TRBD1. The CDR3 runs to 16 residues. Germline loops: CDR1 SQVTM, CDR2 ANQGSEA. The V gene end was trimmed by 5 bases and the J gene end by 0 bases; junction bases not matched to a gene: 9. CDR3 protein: CSVFFTGGLSYNEQFF. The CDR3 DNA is TGCAGCGTTTTTTTTACAGGGGGACTCTCCTACAATGAGCAGTTCTTC.

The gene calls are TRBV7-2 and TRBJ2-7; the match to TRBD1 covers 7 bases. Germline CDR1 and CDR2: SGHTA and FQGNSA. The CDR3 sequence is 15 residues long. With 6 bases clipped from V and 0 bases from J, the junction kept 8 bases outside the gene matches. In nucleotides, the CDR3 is TGTGCCAGCAGTCGAGACAGGGCCGGCTCCTACGAGCAGTACTTC. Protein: CASSRDRAGSYEQYF.